Below, one TCR beta chain is given with its context. The sample belongs to a study of blood T cell repertoires in COVID-19. Looking at the study overall: Samples taken during acute and convalescent COVID-19 were collected in the United States, Italy and Spain. From T cells, B-cell-depleted T cells, or PBMCs came the material, which was cDNA or gDNA.

Trimming took off 2 bases at V and 5 bases at J, with 10 bases between the two ends. CDR1 is SGHRS and CDR2 is YFSETQ in the germline V gene. The length of the CDR3 is 14 residues. Per the study methods: Amplification of reference gene primers provided the estimated nucleated cell counts. Measured with immunoSEQ multiplex PCR; TCRdb has only the in-frame clones, and not every one. The DNA gave D and trimming, while V, J and clone size come from that table. Among around 400,000 clones, about 90% were seen once, and the ten largest hold approximately 1.2%. The V and J genes are TRBV5-1 and TRBJ1-4, with D possibly TRBD1 on 6 matching bases. This TCR was recovered from a man aged 35 to 55 with acute or convalescent COVID-19. Sequenced material: peripheral blood. CDR3 in amino acids: CASSFSGDNEKLFF. DNA for the CDR3: TGCGCCAGCAGCTTCTCAGGGGACAATGAAAAACTGTTTTTT.